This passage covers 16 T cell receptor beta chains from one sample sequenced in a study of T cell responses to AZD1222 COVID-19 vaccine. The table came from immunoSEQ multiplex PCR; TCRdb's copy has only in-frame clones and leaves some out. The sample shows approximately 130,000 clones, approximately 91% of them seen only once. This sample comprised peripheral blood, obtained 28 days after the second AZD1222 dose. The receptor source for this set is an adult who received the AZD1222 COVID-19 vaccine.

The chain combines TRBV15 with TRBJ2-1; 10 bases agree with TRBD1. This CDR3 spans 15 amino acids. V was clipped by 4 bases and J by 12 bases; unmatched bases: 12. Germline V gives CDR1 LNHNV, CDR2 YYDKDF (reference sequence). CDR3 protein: CATSMLSTGGHWQFF. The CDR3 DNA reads TGTGCCACCAGCATGTTATCGACAGGGGGCCACTGGCAGTTCTTC.

The CDR3 here is CARTKTYEQYF. In DNA, the CDR3 is TGTGCCAGGACCAAAACCTACGAGCAGTACTTC. This chain joins TRBV6-5 and TRBJ2-7; D is uncertain. Per the germline V gene, CDR1 is MNHEY and CDR2 is SVGAGI. This CDR3 is 11 amino acids long. The V end was cut by 9 bases, the J end by 2 bases, with 8 bases between.

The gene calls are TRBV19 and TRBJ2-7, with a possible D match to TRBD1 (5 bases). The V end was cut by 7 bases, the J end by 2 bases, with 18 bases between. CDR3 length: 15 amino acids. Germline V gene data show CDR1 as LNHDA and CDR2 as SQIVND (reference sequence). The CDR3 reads CASTPYAGPTYEQYF. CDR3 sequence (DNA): TGTGCCAGTACCCCATACGCAGGGCCTACCTACGAGCAGTACTTC.

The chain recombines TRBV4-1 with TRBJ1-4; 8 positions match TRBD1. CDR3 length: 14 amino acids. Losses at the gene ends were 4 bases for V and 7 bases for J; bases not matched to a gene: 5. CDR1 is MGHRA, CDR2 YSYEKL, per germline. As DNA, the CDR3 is TGCGCCAGCAGCCCCGGACAGGGATCTGAAAAACTGTTTTTT. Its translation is CASSPGQGSEKLFF.

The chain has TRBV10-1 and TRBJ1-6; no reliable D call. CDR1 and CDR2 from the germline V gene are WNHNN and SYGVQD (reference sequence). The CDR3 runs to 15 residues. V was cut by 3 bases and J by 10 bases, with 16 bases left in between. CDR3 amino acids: CASSDLSEERSPLHF. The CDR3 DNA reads TGCGCCAGCAGTGATTTGTCCGAGGAGAGGTCACCCCTCCACTTT.

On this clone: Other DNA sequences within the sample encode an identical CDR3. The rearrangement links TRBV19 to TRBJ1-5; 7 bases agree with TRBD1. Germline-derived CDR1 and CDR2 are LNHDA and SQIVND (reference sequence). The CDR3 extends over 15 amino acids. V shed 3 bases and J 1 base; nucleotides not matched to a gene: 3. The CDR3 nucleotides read TGTGCCAGTAGTATCGGCAGGGGGAGCAATCAGCCCCAGCATTTT. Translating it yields CASSIGRGSNQPQHF.

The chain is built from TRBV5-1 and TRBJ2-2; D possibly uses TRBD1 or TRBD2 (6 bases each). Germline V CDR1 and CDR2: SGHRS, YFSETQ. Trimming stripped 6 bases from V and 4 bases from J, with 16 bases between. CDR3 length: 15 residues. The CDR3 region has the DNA TGCGCCAGCAAATCGGGGGCCGAGGGCACCGGGGAGCTGTTTTTT. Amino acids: CASKSGAEGTGELFF.

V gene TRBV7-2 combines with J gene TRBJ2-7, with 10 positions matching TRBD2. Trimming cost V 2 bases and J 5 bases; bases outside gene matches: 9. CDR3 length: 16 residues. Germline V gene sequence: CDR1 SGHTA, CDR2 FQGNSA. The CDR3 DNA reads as TGTGCCAGCAGCTTACCGCTAGCGGGGGAGGTTCACGAGCAGTACTTC. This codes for CASSLPLAGEVHEQYF.

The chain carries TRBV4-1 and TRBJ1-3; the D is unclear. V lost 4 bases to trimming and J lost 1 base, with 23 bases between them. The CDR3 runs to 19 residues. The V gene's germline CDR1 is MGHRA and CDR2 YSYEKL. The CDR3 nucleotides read TGCGCCAGCAGCCCCCCACGGAACGAGGGAACGAGGTCTGGAAACACCATATATTTT. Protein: CASSPPRNEGTRSGNTIYF.

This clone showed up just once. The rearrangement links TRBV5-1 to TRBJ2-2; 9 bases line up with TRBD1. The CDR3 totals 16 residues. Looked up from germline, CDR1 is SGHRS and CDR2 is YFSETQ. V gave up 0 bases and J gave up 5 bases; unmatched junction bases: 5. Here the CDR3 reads CASSLAGTGSTGELFF. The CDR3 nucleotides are TGCGCCAGCAGCTTGGCCGGGACAGGGAGTACCGGGGAGCTGTTTTTT.

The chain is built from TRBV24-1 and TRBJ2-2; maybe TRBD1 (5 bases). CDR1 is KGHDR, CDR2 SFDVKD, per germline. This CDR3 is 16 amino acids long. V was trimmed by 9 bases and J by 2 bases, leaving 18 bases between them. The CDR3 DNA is TGTGCCACCGTCGTCAAGGGCAGGGCCAACACCGGGGAGCTGTTTTTT. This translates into CATVVKGRANTGELFF.

The DNA for the CDR3 is TGTGCCAGCGACATGAACTATGGCTACACCTTC. Protein: CASDMNYGYTF. The V and J genes are TRBV2 and TRBJ1-2; D is undetermined. Germline V gene lookup returns CDR1 SNHLY and CDR2 FYNNEI. The CDR3 extends over 11 amino acids. Trimming removed 8 bases from V and 2 bases from J, with 6 bases in between.

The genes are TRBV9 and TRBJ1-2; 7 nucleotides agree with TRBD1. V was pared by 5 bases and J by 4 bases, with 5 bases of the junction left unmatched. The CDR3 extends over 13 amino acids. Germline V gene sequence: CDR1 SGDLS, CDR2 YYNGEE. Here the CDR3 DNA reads TGTGCCAGCAGTCCGGGACAGATCTATGGCTACACCTTC. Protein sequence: CASSPGQIYGYTF. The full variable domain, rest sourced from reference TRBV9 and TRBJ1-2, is DSGVTQTPKHLITATGQRVTLRCSPRSGDLSVYWYQQSLDQGLQFLIQYYNGEERAKGNILERFSAQQFPDLHSELNLSSLELGDSALYFCASSPGQIYGYTFGSGTRLTVV.

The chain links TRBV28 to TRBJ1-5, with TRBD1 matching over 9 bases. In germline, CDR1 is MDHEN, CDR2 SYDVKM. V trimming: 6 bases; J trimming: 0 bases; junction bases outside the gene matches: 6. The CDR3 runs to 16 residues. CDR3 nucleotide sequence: TGTGCCAGCAGCCTCCCGGGACAGGGTAGCAATCAGCCCCAGCATTTT. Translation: CASSLPGQGSNQPQHF.

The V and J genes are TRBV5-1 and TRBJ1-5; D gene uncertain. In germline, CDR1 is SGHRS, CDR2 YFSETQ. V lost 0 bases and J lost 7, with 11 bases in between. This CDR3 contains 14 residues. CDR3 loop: CASSLDGVKQPQHF. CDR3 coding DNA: TGCGCCAGCAGCTTGGATGGGGTAAAGCAGCCCCAGCATTTT.

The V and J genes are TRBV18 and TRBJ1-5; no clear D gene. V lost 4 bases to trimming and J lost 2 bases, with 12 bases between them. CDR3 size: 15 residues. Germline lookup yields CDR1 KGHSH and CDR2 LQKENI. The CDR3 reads CASSRATSGNQPQHF. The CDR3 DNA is TGTGCCAGCTCACGTGCGACGTCGGGCAATCAGCCCCAGCATTTT.